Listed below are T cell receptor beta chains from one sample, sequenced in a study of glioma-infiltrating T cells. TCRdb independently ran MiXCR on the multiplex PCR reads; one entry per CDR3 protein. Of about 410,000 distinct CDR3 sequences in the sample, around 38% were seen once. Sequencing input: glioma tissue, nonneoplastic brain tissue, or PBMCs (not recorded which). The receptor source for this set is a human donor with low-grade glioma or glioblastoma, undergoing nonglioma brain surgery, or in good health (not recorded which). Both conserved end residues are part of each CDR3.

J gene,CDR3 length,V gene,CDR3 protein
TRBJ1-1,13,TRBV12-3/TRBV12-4,CASSPDRPTEAFF
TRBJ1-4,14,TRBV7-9,CASSLTGGGEKLFF
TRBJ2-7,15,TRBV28,CASSLGTGFTYEQYF
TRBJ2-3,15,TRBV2,CASSPFPSFPDTQYF
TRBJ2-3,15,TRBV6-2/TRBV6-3,CASSYRQGEVDTQYF
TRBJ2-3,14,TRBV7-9,CASSPAQVTDTQYF
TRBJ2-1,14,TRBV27,CASSFSTGLNEQSF
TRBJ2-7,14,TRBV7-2,CASSLLRGPYERYF
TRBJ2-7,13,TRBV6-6,CASSPGPIYEQYF
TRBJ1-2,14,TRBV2,CASSEGRQGYGYTF
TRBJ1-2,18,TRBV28,CASSFDLGVGVWDYGYTF
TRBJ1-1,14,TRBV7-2,CASSPHQRVTEAFF
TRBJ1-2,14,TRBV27,CASSRDRGLGGYTF
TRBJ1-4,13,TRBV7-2,CASSLRSGEKLFF
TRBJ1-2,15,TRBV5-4,CASSRDGTGGYGYTF
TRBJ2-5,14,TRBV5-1,CASSLVPGAETQYF
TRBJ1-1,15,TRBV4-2,CASSQGSGGVSEAFF
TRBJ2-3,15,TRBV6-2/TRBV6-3,CASSDRGVLTDTQYF
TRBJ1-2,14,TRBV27,CASSFRRANYGYTF
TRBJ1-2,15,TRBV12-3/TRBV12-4,CASSLSGASNYGYAF
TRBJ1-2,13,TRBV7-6,CASSFDSNYGYTF
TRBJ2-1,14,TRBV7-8,CASSLYDRNNEQFF
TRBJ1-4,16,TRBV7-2,CASSLSSETGDEKLFF